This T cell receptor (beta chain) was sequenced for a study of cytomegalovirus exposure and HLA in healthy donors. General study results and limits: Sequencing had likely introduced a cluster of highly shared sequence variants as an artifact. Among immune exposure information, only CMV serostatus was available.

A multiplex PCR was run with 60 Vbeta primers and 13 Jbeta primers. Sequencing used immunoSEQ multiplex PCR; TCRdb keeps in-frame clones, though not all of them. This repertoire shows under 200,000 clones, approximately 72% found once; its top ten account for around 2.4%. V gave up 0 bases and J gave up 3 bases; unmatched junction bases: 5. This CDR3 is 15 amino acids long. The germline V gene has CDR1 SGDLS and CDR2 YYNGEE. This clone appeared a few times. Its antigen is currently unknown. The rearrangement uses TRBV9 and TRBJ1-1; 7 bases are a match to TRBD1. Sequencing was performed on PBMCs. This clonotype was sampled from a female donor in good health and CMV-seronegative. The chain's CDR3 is CASSVGTGGHTEAFF. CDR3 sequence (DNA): TGTGCCAGCAGCGTAGGGACAGGCGGCCACACTGAAGCTTTCTTT.